These 18 T cell receptor beta chains originate from one sample sequenced in a study of stem cell transplantation in POMP-related autoinflammatory disease. Repertoires were generated with immunoSEQ multiplex PCR, while TCRdb's copy carries only in-frame clones and drops some. Among tens of thousands of clones listed, more than 75% were seen once. The source was CD4+ T cells from PBMCs, collected before stem cell transplantation. The receptors shown here come from a human donor with POMP-related autoinflammation and immune dysregulation (PRAID).

This clone came up a few times. The rearrangement links TRBV12-5 to TRBJ2-1; D uncertain. CDR1 and CDR2 from the germline V gene are LGHNT and FRNRAP. This CDR3 is 10 amino acids long. Deletions cut 1 base from V and 9 bases from J, with 1 base between. The CDR3 DNA is TGTGCTAGTGGTTTGGGTGAGCAGTTCTTC. This encodes CASGLGEQFF.

This clone was recorded a few times. This CDR3 reads CASSLVANTEAFF. Here the CDR3 DNA reads TGCGCCAGCAGCTTGGTAGCGAACACTGAAGCTTTCTTT. The J gene is TRBJ1-1, the V gene TRBV5-1; unclear D gene. CDR1 SGHRS and CDR2 YFSETQ come from the germline V gene. V was trimmed by 0 bases and J by 1 base, leaving 4 bases between them. The CDR3 runs 13 residues.

The chain recombines TRBV9 with TRBJ2-5, with D possibly being TRBD2 (5 bases). The CDR3 covers 15 residues. V was trimmed by 0 bases and J by 4 bases, leaving 13 bases between them. The germline gives CDR1 SGDLS, CDR2 YYNGEE. CDR3 amino acids: CASSVGPQRGETQYF. DNA of the CDR3: TGTGCCAGCAGCGTAGGGCCCCAACGGGGAGAGACCCAGTACTTC.

This clone came up a few times. The junction departs from the called germline gene at one end, perhaps through a read error. J is TRBJ2-2 and V is TRBV10-1; D gene unclear. Germline values: CDR1 WNHNN, CDR2 SYGVQD (reference sequence). This CDR3 has 12 amino acids. DNA for the CDR3: TGCGCCAGCGGTGACATTTTCGGGGAGCTGTTTTTT. Its protein is CASGDIFGELFF.

This chain connects TRBV6-6 to TRBJ2-7, with D tentatively TRBD2 (6 bases). The CDR3 consists of 16 residues. Germline-derived CDR1 and CDR2 are MNHNY and SVGAGI (reference sequence). Deletions cut 0 bases from V and 3 bases from J, with 15 bases between. Written as DNA, the CDR3 is TGTGCCAGCAGTTACTCCCGGGACTTTAGATTCTACGAGCAGTACTTC. The encoded protein is CASSYSRDFRFYEQYF.

This chain joins TRBV5-1 and TRBJ1-2; D is possibly TRBD1 (6 bases). The V and J ends lost 0 bases and 3 bases respectively, with 9 bases between them. The CDR3 runs 14 residues. Germline V lookup: CDR1 SGHRS, CDR2 YFSETQ. Here the CDR3 DNA reads TGCGCCAGCAGCTTGGACAGGGTGGACTATGGCTACACCTTC. Translated, it gives CASSLDRVDYGYTF.

This clone was observed once. The V call is TRBV18, the J call TRBJ1-2; a weak D match, TRBD1 (5 bases). The CDR3 covers 14 residues. Per germline, CDR1 KGHSH and CDR2 LQKENI. Trimming stripped 3 bases from V and 6 bases from J, with 14 bases between. The CDR3 DNA reads TGTGCCAGCTCACCCAATCTACAGGCGGATGGCTACACCTTC. This translates into CASSPNLQADGYTF.

The chain couples TRBV5-4 to TRBJ1-3; D is unclear. V shed 0 bases and J shed 0 bases, with 10 bases lying between them. Germline loops: CDR1 SGHNT, CDR2 YYREEE (reference sequence). This CDR3 has 16 residues. CDR3 nucleotides: TGTGCCAGCAGCTTGGCCGGAGTCTCCTCTGGAAACACCATATATTTT. Encoded protein: CASSLAGVSSGNTIYF.

The rearrangement links TRBV2 to TRBJ2-5; TRBD2 agrees at 10 bases. Germline assignment: CDR1 SNHLY and CDR2 FYNNEI. CDR3 length: 13 residues. Trimming took 10 bases from V and 3 from J; bases not matched to a gene: 5. The DNA of the CDR3 is TGTGCCAAAGGACTAGCGGAAAAAGAGACCCAGTACTTC. Amino acid sequence: CAKGLAEKETQYF.

The chain is built from TRBV27 and TRBJ1-6; 9 bases map to TRBD1. Germline-derived CDR1 and CDR2 are MNHEY and SMNVEV (reference sequence). The length of the CDR3 is 17 residues. The trim removed 3 bases at V and 5 bases at J, leaving 8 bases unmatched. CDR3 DNA sequence: TGTGCCAGCAGTTTGGTGGGACAGGGCCAAAATAATTCACCCCTCCACTTT. This encodes CASSLVGQGQNNSPLHF.

The J gene is TRBJ1-5, the V gene TRBV7-9, with D possibly being TRBD1 (5 bases). Trimming removed 1 base at V and 9 bases at J, with 19 bases between. This CDR3 comprises 16 residues. Germline V CDR1 and CDR2: SEHNR, FQNEAQ (reference sequence). CDR3 bases: TGTGCCAGCAGCTTAGAGGGGCACAGCACCCCACGGCCCCAGCATTTT. It is translated as CASSLEGHSTPRPQHF. The full variable domain, its missing parts supplied by reference TRBV7-9 and TRBJ1-5, is DTGVSQNPRHKITKRGQNVTFRCDPISEHNRLYWYRQTLGQGPEFLTYFQNEAQLEKSRLLSDRFSAERPKGSFSTLEIQRTEQGDSAMYLCASSLEGHSTPRPQHFGDGTRLSIL.

The chain carries TRBV28 and TRBJ2-7, with 7 bases fitting TRBD2. The J segment lost 6 bases and the V segment lost 7 bases, leaving 12 bases of the junction unmatched. The length of the CDR3 is 14 residues. Germline assignment: CDR1 MDHEN and CDR2 SYDVKM. This CDR3 reads CASKSAGRRSEQYF. The CDR3 nucleotides read TGTGCCAGCAAATCAGCGGGGCGGAGGAGCGAGCAGTACTTC.

In its sample, this clone was seen once. CDR3 sequence: CASSVGQGDAQETQYF. DNA of the CDR3: TGTGCCAGCAGCGTCGGACAGGGGGATGCACAAGAGACCCAGTACTTC. The rearrangement joins TRBV9 to TRBJ2-5; 10 bases line up with TRBD1. V trimming: 2 bases; J trimming: 2 bases; junction bases outside the gene matches: 6. The CDR3 totals 16 residues. Germline V gene sequence: CDR1 SGDLS, CDR2 YYNGEE.

The chain links TRBV5-1 to TRBJ2-5; D is tentatively TRBD1 or TRBD2 (5 bases each). The CDR3 length is 17 residues. V was trimmed by 2 bases and J by 0 bases, leaving 17 bases between them. Germline-derived CDR1 and CDR2 are SGHRS and YFSETQ. CDR3 sequence (DNA): TGCGCCAGCAGCTTAACCCCGGGACGGGCCAACCAAGAGACCCAGTACTTC. Its protein is CASSLTPGRANQETQYF.

This chain connects TRBV19 to TRBJ2-1; D is unresolved. The CDR3 sequence is 8 residues long. CDR1 LNHDA and CDR2 SQIVND come from the germline V gene (reference sequence). The ends were cut back, 10 bases at V and 7 bases at J, with 2 bases in the middle. In nucleotides, the CDR3 is TGTGCCAAAAATGAGCAGTTCTTC. It translates to CAKNEQFF.

This clone was seen a handful of times. V gene TRBV4-2 combines with J gene TRBJ1-2; 9 nucleotides line up with TRBD1. The V segment lost 1 base and the J segment 2 bases; nucleotides outside the gene matches: 2. This CDR3 spans 15 amino acids. Germline CDR1 is LGHNA and CDR2 is YNFKEQ. In DNA form, the CDR3 reads TGTGCCAGCAGCCAAGCCGGACAGGGGAACTATGGCTACACCTTC. Translated, it gives CASSQAGQGNYGYTF.

The gene calls are TRBV29-1 and TRBJ2-5, with 8 positions matching TRBD1. Germline CDR1 is SQVTM and CDR2 is ANQGSEA. The CDR3 extends over 13 amino acids. Losses at the gene ends were 4 bases for V and 4 bases for J; bases not matched to a gene: 5. The CDR3 region has the DNA TGCAGCGTTGGGACAGGGCGTGGAGAGACCCAGTACTTC. Translation: CSVGTGRGETQYF.

This clone appeared once. The chain uses TRBV5-6 and TRBJ2-1; 8 bases are a match to TRBD2. The V segment lost 0 bases and the J segment 4 bases; nucleotides outside the gene matches: 3. The CDR3 is 15 amino acids. Germline assignment: CDR1 SGHDT and CDR2 YYEEEE. Here the CDR3 reads CASSLVREAYNEQFF. For the CDR3, the DNA is TGTGCCAGCAGCTTGGTGCGGGAGGCTTACAATGAGCAGTTCTTC.